The 19 T cell receptor beta chains below all came from one sample that was sequenced in a study of fetal regulatory T cell absence and autoimmunity. Libraries were prepared by immunoSEQ multiplex PCR; TCRdb keeps only in-frame clonotypes and omits some of them. The sample gives about 46,000 clones, about 79% of which show up once; 0.41% is in the top ten. What was sequenced was cord blood. The receptors derive from a newborn boy with IPEX syndrome.

The chain recombines TRBV27 with TRBJ2-7; D not certain. CDR1 and CDR2 from the germline V gene are MNHEY and SMNVEV (reference sequence). The V and J ends lost 3 bases and 1 base respectively, with 7 bases between them. The CDR3 has 13 residues. CDR3 sequence reads: CASSFGRSYEQYF. The DNA for the CDR3 is TGTGCCAGCAGTTTCGGCCGATCCTACGAGCAGTACTTC.

The DNA of the CDR3 is TGCAGCGTTGTCGGGGGGCGAACCTCCTACAATGAGCAGTTCTTC. It encodes CSVVGGRTSYNEQFF. V is TRBV29-1 and J is TRBJ2-1, with D maybe TRBD2 (7 bases). The CDR3 consists of 15 residues. Germline V lookup: CDR1 SQVTM, CDR2 ANQGSEA. V lost 4 bases, J lost 0 bases, and 13 bases lay in between.

This chain joins TRBV27 and TRBJ2-7; 9 bases map to TRBD1. V was pared by 4 bases and J by 4 bases, with 2 bases of the junction left unmatched. Germline V gene sequence: CDR1 MNHEY, CDR2 SMNVEV (reference sequence). There are 13 residues in the CDR3. The CDR3 nucleotides are TGTGCCAGCAGTTGGGGGACAGGGTACGAGCAGTACTTC. Its protein product is CASSWGTGYEQYF.

V gene TRBV15 combines with J gene TRBJ1-6; D is possibly TRBD1 (6 bases). The CDR3 covers 16 residues. CDR1 and CDR2 from the germline V gene are LNHNV and YYDKDF (reference sequence). Between the trimmed V and J ends, which lost 0 bases and 7 bases, there was a span of 13 bases. For the CDR3, the DNA is TGTGCCACCAGCAGAGATGGGGGCAGGGTCAATTCACCCCTCCACTTT. Residues: CATSRDGGRVNSPLHF.

The chain combines TRBV6-5 with TRBJ1-1; TRBD1 agrees at 7 bases. Germline V lookup: CDR1 MNHEY, CDR2 SVGAGI. J was trimmed by 1 base and V by 6 bases; bases with no gene match: 2. The CDR3 is 13 amino acids. CDR3 nucleotide sequence: TGTGCCAGCAGATACAGGGGGAACACTGAAGCTTTCTTT. This sequence encodes CASRYRGNTEAFF.

The J gene is TRBJ2-7, the V gene TRBV6-1; the D gene is possibly TRBD1 (5 bases). The CDR3 is 15 residues long. The V gene's germline CDR1 is MNHNS and CDR2 SASEGT. V lost 2 bases, J lost 0 bases, and 11 bases lay in between. CDR3 residues: CASSETPTVSYEQYF. In DNA, the CDR3 is TGTGCCAGCAGTGAAACCCCGACAGTCTCCTACGAGCAGTACTTC.

V usage is TRBV5-4 and J usage is TRBJ1-3; D is unresolved. This CDR3 has 14 amino acids. Germline-derived CDR1 and CDR2 are SGHNT and YYREEE (reference sequence). Trimming took off 0 bases at V and 0 bases at J, with 4 bases between the two ends. CDR3 amino acids: CASSLDSSGNTIYF. The CDR3 region has the DNA TGTGCCAGCAGCTTGGACAGCTCTGGAAACACCATATATTTT.

The J gene is TRBJ2-1, the V gene TRBV4-1; D is undetermined. The length of the CDR3 is 15 residues. Per the germline V gene, CDR1 is MGHRA and CDR2 is YSYEKL. V was trimmed by 0 bases and J by 4 bases, leaving 10 bases between them. CDR3 protein: CASSQDSLRYNEQFF. The CDR3 DNA sequence: TGCGCCAGCAGCCAAGACTCGCTGAGATACAATGAGCAGTTCTTC.

The rearrangement links TRBV4-3 to TRBJ2-7; possible D gene TRBD2, 6 bases. This CDR3 is built from 15 residues. Germline loops: CDR1 LGHNA, CDR2 YSLEER. V gave up 0 bases and J gave up 7 bases, with 16 bases separating them. The CDR3 DNA follows: TGCGCCAGCAGCCAAGACCGGGGGATCTCGTGGGAGCAGTACTTC. It encodes CASSQDRGISWEQYF.

The J gene is TRBJ1-2, the V gene TRBV27, with TRBD1 matching 8 bases. The germline gives CDR1 MNHEY, CDR2 SMNVEV (reference sequence). The CDR3 sequence is 15 residues long. V lost 3 bases to trimming and J lost 6 bases; unmatched junction nucleotides: 9. The CDR3: CASSFSDEGQDGYTF. CDR3 DNA: TGTGCCAGCAGTTTTTCGGACGAGGGACAGGATGGCTACACCTTC.

The sample holds one count of this clone. The rearrangement uses TRBV10-2 and TRBJ2-2; TRBD2 agrees at 13 bases. The CDR3 contains 20 residues. V gave up 0 bases and J gave up 4 bases; unmatched junction bases: 11. Looked up from germline, CDR1 is WSHSY and CDR2 is SAAADI. The CDR3 loop is CASSESETSGGFYSTGELFF. In DNA form, the CDR3 reads TGCGCCAGCAGTGAGTCCGAGACTAGCGGGGGGTTTTATAGCACCGGGGAGCTGTTTTTT.

J is TRBJ1-2 and V is TRBV5-6, with TRBD1 matching 12 bases. The CDR3 has 15 residues. V dropped 3 bases and J dropped 4; count of bases not matched to a gene: 4. The V gene's germline CDR1 is SGHDT and CDR2 YYEEEE. The CDR3 loop is CASSWGQGATYGYTF. The CDR3 nucleotides are TGTGCCAGCAGCTGGGGACAGGGGGCGACCTATGGCTACACCTTC.

This chain connects TRBV19 to TRBJ2-7, with 11 bases identical to TRBD1. The length of the CDR3 is 16 residues. The germline V gene has CDR1 LNHDA and CDR2 SQIVND (reference sequence). V dropped 5 bases and J dropped 5; count of bases not matched to a gene: 11. CDR3 region: CASSLRDRGLLDEQYF. The CDR3 nucleotides are TGTGCCAGTAGTCTCCGGGACAGGGGGTTACTGGACGAGCAGTACTTC.

This chain connects TRBV30 to TRBJ2-1, with D uncertain. The germline V gene has CDR1 GTSNPN and CDR2 SVGIG (reference sequence). V lost 5 bases, J lost 5 bases, and 13 bases lay in between. The CDR3 contains 13 residues. This chain's CDR3 is CAWAVWRDNEQFF. The CDR3 DNA reads TGTGCCTGGGCTGTTTGGCGTGACAATGAGCAGTTCTTC.

This chain uses TRBV18 with TRBJ2-7; 7 bases line up with TRBD2. With V trimmed by 4 bases and J by 2 bases, 5 bases remained unmatched. Germline lookup yields CDR1 KGHSH and CDR2 LQKENI. This CDR3 is 14 amino acids long. The chain's CDR3 is CASSRLAETYEQYF. Written as DNA, the CDR3 is TGTGCCAGCTCACGGCTAGCGGAGACCTACGAGCAGTACTTC. The variable domain in full, with the rest retrieved from reference TRBV18 and TRBJ2-7, is NAGVMQNPRHLVRRRGQEARLRCSPMKGHSHVYWYRQLPEEGLKFMVYLQKENIIDESGMPKERFSAEFPKEGPSILRIQQVVRGDSAAYFCASSRLAETYEQYFGPGTRLTVT.

V and J are TRBV27 and TRBJ2-5; 7 bases are a match to TRBD2. This CDR3 has 15 amino acids. V lost 6 bases, J lost 1 base, and 8 bases stayed unmatched. Per the germline V gene, CDR1 is MNHEY and CDR2 is SMNVEV (reference sequence). CDR3 DNA sequence: TGTGCCAGCAGGATATCCCTAGCGGCCCAAGAGACCCAGTACTTC. It translates to CASRISLAAQETQYF.

The gene calls are TRBV5-1 and TRBJ2-3; 13 bases agree with TRBD2. V lost 5 bases, J lost 5 bases, and 5 bases stayed unmatched. Germline CDR1 and CDR2: SGHRS and YFSETQ. The CDR3 has 15 residues. As DNA, the CDR3 is TGCGCCAGCAGGGGACTAGCGGGGCGTGGAGATACGCAGTATTTT. It codes for CASRGLAGRGDTQYF.

The chain joins TRBV27 to TRBJ2-7; 10 bases agree with TRBD1. Germline lookup yields CDR1 MNHEY and CDR2 SMNVEV (reference sequence). The CDR3 is made up of 13 amino acids. After removal of 5 bases from V and 4 bases from J, the junction contained 2 bases not matched to a gene. The CDR3 reads CASSMGQGYEQYF. DNA of the CDR3: TGTGCCAGCAGTATGGGACAGGGGTACGAGCAGTACTTC.

The V and J genes are TRBV11-2 and TRBJ2-1; 14 nucleotides line up with TRBD2. This CDR3 has 14 residues. Germline V lookup: CDR1 SGHAT, CDR2 FQNNGV. The junction had 1 base not matched to a gene; V was cut back by 5 bases and J by 7 bases. The CDR3 coding sequence is TGTGCCAGCAGCCGGACTAGCGGGAGGAATGAGCAGTTCTTC. As protein: CASSRTSGRNEQFF. Using reference TRBV11-2 and TRBJ2-1 for the parts outside the CDR3, the full variable domain is EAGVAQSPRYKIIEKRQSVAFWCNPISGHATLYWYQQILGQGPKLLIQFQNNGVVDDSQLPKDRFSAERLKGVDSTLKIQPAKLEDSAVYLCASSRTSGRNEQFFGPGTRLTVL.